This entry lists 25 T cell receptor beta chains sequenced from one sample in a study of cytomegalovirus exposure and HLA in healthy donors. The PCR used 60 Vbeta and 13 Jbeta primers. TCRdb keeps only in-frame clones here, not all; method: immunoSEQ multiplex PCR. The data hold more than 150,000 clones, with approximately 80% observed a single time. Input material: PBMCs. The receptors were sampled from a woman aged 18-29 years in good health and CMV-seronegative.

V gene TRBV11-3 combines with J gene TRBJ2-3; the D gene is possibly TRBD1 (6 bases). V lost 3 bases and J lost 6, with 10 bases in between. Per germline, CDR1 SGHNT and CDR2 YENEEA. The CDR3 extends over 13 amino acids. Written as DNA, the CDR3 is TGTGCCAGCAGCTTTGGGGGCAGGGATACGCAGTATTTT. Its translation is CASSFGGRDTQYF.

The rearrangement uses TRBV18 and TRBJ2-7; TRBD1 matches 8 bases. V lost 4 bases, J lost 1 base, and 6 bases stayed unmatched. Germline assignment: CDR1 KGHSH and CDR2 LQKENI. The CDR3 is 15 amino acids. The CDR3 is CASSRTGTGSYEQYF. The CDR3 nucleotides read TGTGCCAGCTCACGCACCGGGACAGGATCCTACGAGCAGTACTTC.

The chain is built from TRBV6-1 and TRBJ2-3, with 7 bases identical to TRBD2. J gave up 2 bases and V 9 bases, and 2 bases lay outside the gene matches. The CDR3 sequence is 12 residues long. The germline V gene has CDR1 MNHNS and CDR2 SASEGT. The CDR3 here is CASAGDTDTQYF. The CDR3 DNA reads as TGTGCCAGTGCGGGGGACACAGATACGCAGTATTTT.

V is TRBV18 and J is TRBJ2-7; 7 bases line up with TRBD1. The junction had 4 bases not matched to a gene; V was cut back by 2 bases and J by 0 bases. There are 15 residues in the CDR3. Per the germline V gene, CDR1 is KGHSH and CDR2 is LQKENI. The CDR3 region has the DNA TGTGCCAGCTCACCATTTAACAGGGGCTCCTACGAGCAGTACTTC. Amino acid sequence: CASSPFNRGSYEQYF.

The chain couples TRBV29-1 to TRBJ2-7, with a tentative D call TRBD1 (6 bases). Germline V CDR1 and CDR2: SQVTM, ANQGSEA. The CDR3 is made up of 13 amino acids. The V end was cut by 4 bases, the J end by 0 bases, with 10 bases between. DNA for the CDR3: TGCAGCGTTGGCCGGGACAACTCCTACGAGCAGTACTTC. Encoded protein: CSVGRDNSYEQYF.

The chain has TRBV30 and TRBJ2-7, with a tentative D call TRBD1 (7 bases). The CDR3 is 13 amino acids. Trimming took 5 bases from V and 2 from J, leaving 13 bases between them. Germline V gene lookup returns CDR1 GTSNPN and CDR2 SVGIG (reference sequence). The CDR3 here is CAWATRGAYEQYF. The CDR3 DNA reads as TGTGCCTGGGCAACCAGGGGGGCCTACGAGCAGTACTTC.

The genes are TRBV5-4 and TRBJ1-2, with 11 bases aligning to TRBD1. Germline V gene data show CDR1 as SGHNT and CDR2 as YYREEE (reference sequence). The trim removed 9 bases at V and 4 bases at J, leaving 5 bases unmatched. This CDR3 has 13 residues. This CDR3 is CATGTGGPYGYTF. The CDR3 nucleotides read TGTGCCACTGGGACAGGGGGACCCTATGGCTACACCTTC.

The chain couples TRBV25-1 to TRBJ2-7, with TRBD1 identical over 9 bases. Germline lookup yields CDR1 MGHDK and CDR2 SYGVNS. The CDR3 has 13 amino acids. V shed 7 bases, J shed 6 bases, and the junction held 7 bases outside the gene matches. The CDR3 region has the DNA TGTGCCAGCATAGGACAGGGGAGCTCCGAGCAGTACTTC. This gives the protein CASIGQGSSEQYF.

The chain links TRBV2 to TRBJ1-2; 8 bases are shared with TRBD1. Germline CDR1 reads SNHLY; CDR2 reads FYNNEI. This CDR3 has 13 amino acids. J gave up 2 bases and V 7 bases, and 3 bases lay outside the gene matches. CDR3 loop: CASTRDRNYGYTF. CDR3 nucleotides: TGTGCCAGCACCCGGGACAGGAACTATGGCTACACCTTC.

The chain joins TRBV7-9 to TRBJ2-2; 7 bases line up with TRBD2. There are 17 residues in the CDR3. J was trimmed by 4 bases and V by 1 base; bases with no gene match: 9. CDR1 is SEHNR and CDR2 is FQNEAQ in the germline V gene (reference sequence). The CDR3 reads CASSLGVAGDLTGELFF. The CDR3, as DNA: TGTGCCAGCAGCTTAGGGGTTGCGGGGGACCTCACCGGGGAGCTGTTTTTT.

This clone occurred once. The CDR3 region has the DNA TGTGCCAGCAGCGTACAGGGAACCTATGGCTACACCTTC. Translating it yields CASSVQGTYGYTF. This chain joins TRBV9 and TRBJ1-2; tentatively, D is TRBD1 (5 bases). Germline assignment: CDR1 SGDLS and CDR2 YYNGEE. CDR3 size: 13 residues. Trimming took off 1 base at V and 4 bases at J, with 8 bases between the two ends.

This chain joins TRBV28 and TRBJ1-2; D unclear. The V end was cut by 7 bases, the J end by 5 bases, with 11 bases between. Germline assignment: CDR1 MDHEN and CDR2 SYDVKM. The CDR3 sequence is 12 residues long. In nucleotides, the CDR3 is TGTGCCAGCACCGATAGAAGATATGGCTACACCTTC. As protein: CASTDRRYGYTF.

V usage is TRBV4-2 and J usage is TRBJ2-7; 8 positions match TRBD2. This CDR3 is 15 amino acids long. The germline CDR1 and CDR2 sequences are LGHNA and YNFKEQ. Trimming took 3 bases from V and 6 from J; bases not matched to a gene: 10. CDR3 residues: CASSHLTGGPIEQYF. The CDR3 coding sequence is TGTGCCAGCAGCCATCTCACGGGGGGGCCCATCGAGCAGTACTTC.

The chain links TRBV13 to TRBJ2-4; 8 bases map to TRBD1. Germline CDR1 reads PRHDT; CDR2 reads FYEKMQ (reference sequence). There are 14 residues in the CDR3. Unmatched junction bases numbered 7, after V lost 5 bases and J lost 7 bases. The CDR3 loop reads CASSPGQGWNIQYF. DNA of the CDR3: TGTGCCAGCAGCCCTGGACAGGGATGGAACATTCAGTACTTC.

The V gene is TRBV7-9, the J gene TRBJ1-1; D might be TRBD1 (6 bases). Germline V gene sequence: CDR1 SEHNR, CDR2 FQNEAQ (reference sequence). This CDR3 has 11 residues. V was trimmed by 5 bases and J by 10 bases, leaving 11 bases between them. CDR3 sequence (DNA): TGTGCCAGCAGCATGACAGGCCCAGCTTTCTTT. Translation: CASSMTGPAFF.

The V call is TRBV2, the J call TRBJ2-1; D uncertain. The germline V and J ends were trimmed by 6 bases and 2 bases, with 11 bases remaining between them. This CDR3 is built from 14 residues. Germline-derived CDR1 and CDR2 are SNHLY and FYNNEI. The CDR3 nucleotides read TGTGCCAGCAGATCACCCTCTACCTACAATGAGCAGTTCTTC. The encoded protein is CASRSPSTYNEQFF.

This clone has just a few counts. The chain uses TRBV19 and TRBJ1-1; D not resolved. V lost 9 bases, J lost 0 bases, and 5 bases lay in between. There are 11 residues in the CDR3. Per germline, CDR1 LNHDA and CDR2 SQIVND (reference sequence). CDR3 protein: CASYLNTEAFF. The CDR3 DNA sequence: TGTGCCAGCTACCTGAACACTGAAGCTTTCTTT.

The chain has TRBV6-5 and TRBJ1-4; D is ambiguous. Between the trimmed V and J ends, which lost 6 bases and 0 bases, there was a span of 8 bases. Germline CDR1 reads MNHEY; CDR2 reads SVGAGI. The CDR3 contains 14 residues. The CDR3 bases are TGTGCCAGCAGCCCCCTTGCAACTAATGAAAAACTGTTTTTT. The encoded protein is CASSPLATNEKLFF.

This clone was counted only a few times. The DNA for the CDR3 is TGTGCCAGCAGGGACCGGAGACAGGGACCTGTCGAGACCCAGTACTTC. Translation: CASRDRRQGPVETQYF. The chain employs TRBV7-9 and TRBJ2-5; 7 bases are a match to TRBD1. This CDR3 is 16 amino acids long. Germline lookup yields CDR1 SEHNR and CDR2 FQNEAQ (reference sequence). Trimming cost V 6 bases and J 5 bases; bases outside gene matches: 15.

The gene calls are TRBV28 and TRBJ2-2, with a possible D match to TRBD2 (5 bases). This CDR3 spans 17 amino acids. Trimming took 4 bases from V and 0 from J, leaving 15 bases between them. Germline-derived CDR1 and CDR2 are MDHEN and SYDVKM. CDR3 residues: CASSSPEGAANTGELFF. In DNA, the CDR3 is TGTGCCAGCAGTTCCCCTGAGGGTGCCGCGAACACCGGGGAGCTGTTTTTT.

As for this clone: At the DNA level, this CDR3 is encoded by other sequences in the same sample as well. The rearrangement joins TRBV10-3 to TRBJ1-1, with TRBD1 identical over 7 bases. This CDR3 is 13 amino acids long. V lost 6 bases and J lost 1; bases outside the gene matches: 2. Germline values: CDR1 ENHRY, CDR2 SYGVKD. CDR3 DNA sequence: TGTGCCATCAGAGGGACAGAGAACACTGAAGCTTTCTTT. Translated, it gives CAIRGTENTEAFF.

Points on this clone: An end of the junction does not agree with germline; a read error may underlie this. The chain is built from TRBV6-5 and TRBJ1-5; D is perhaps TRBD1 (6 bases). Germline CDR1 reads MNHEY; CDR2 reads SVGAGI. The CDR3 is made up of 14 amino acids. For the CDR3, the DNA is TGTGCCAGCAGTTACCGCGGGGGCAACCAGCCCCAGCATTTT. As protein: CASSYRGGNQPQHF.

The rearrangement uses TRBV6-1 and TRBJ1-5, with a weak D call TRBD1 (5 bases). Trimming cost V 2 bases and J 6 bases, with 14 bases left between them. This CDR3 region has 15 residues. CDR1 and CDR2 (germline): MNHNS, SASEGT. The CDR3 loop reads CASSEWSGSGQPQHF. DNA of the CDR3: TGTGCCAGCAGTGAATGGTCAGGGTCGGGTCAGCCCCAGCATTTT.

This clone was picked up one time. V and J are TRBV5-1 and TRBJ1-3; no reliable D call. Germline CDR1 and CDR2: SGHRS and YFSETQ. The germline V and J ends were trimmed by 5 bases and 1 base, with 7 bases remaining between them. This CDR3 contains 13 residues. CDR3 protein: CASRRSSGNTIYF. The CDR3 DNA reads TGCGCCAGCAGGAGGAGTTCTGGAAACACCATATATTTT.

The chain couples TRBV15 to TRBJ1-6; maybe TRBD1 (6 bases). Germline V lookup: CDR1 LNHNV, CDR2 YYDKDF (reference sequence). The V and J ends lost 7 bases and 7 bases respectively, with 14 bases between them. The CDR3 has 14 residues. The chain's CDR3 is CATTRGGENSPLHF. As DNA, the CDR3 is TGTGCCACCACCAGGGGAGGGGAGAATTCACCCCTCCACTTT. The full variable domain, rest sourced from reference TRBV15 and TRBJ1-6, is DAMVIQNPRYQVTQFGKPVTLSCSQTLNHNVMYWYQQKSSQAPKLLFHYYDKDFNNEADTPDNFQSRRPNTSFCFLDIRSPGLGDTAMYLCATTRGGENSPLHFGNGTRLTVT.